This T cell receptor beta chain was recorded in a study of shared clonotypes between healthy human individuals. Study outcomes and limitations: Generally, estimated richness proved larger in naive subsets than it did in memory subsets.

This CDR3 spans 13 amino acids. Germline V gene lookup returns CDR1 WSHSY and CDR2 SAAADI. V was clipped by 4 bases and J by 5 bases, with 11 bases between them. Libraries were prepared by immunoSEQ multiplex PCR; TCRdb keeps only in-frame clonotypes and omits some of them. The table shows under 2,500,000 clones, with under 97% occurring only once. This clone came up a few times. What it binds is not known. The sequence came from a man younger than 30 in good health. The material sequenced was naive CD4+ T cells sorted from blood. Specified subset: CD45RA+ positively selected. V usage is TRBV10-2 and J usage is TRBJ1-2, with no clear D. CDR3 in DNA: TGCGCCAGCAGTGCGGAGGAGGCTTATGGCTACACCTTC. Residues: CASSAEEAYGYTF.